The T cell receptor (beta chain) described here comes from a study of blood T cells in healthy people across ages. Study results and limitations: No conclusive comparison of naive versus antigen-experienced cells was possible with unsorted PBMCs. Percentage of naive T cells showed a strong correlation with TCR beta diversity.

For the second PCR, which ran for about 6 to 11 cycles, a sample-barcoded 5' primer and a J-beta primer mix were used. Each of the cDNA molecules was tagged by a template-switch adaptor with 12 random nucleotides. TCRdb re-analysed the 5' RACE reads in MiXCR, keeping a single row per CDR3 protein. There are 850,000 to 1,000,000 distinct CDR3 sequences in the sample; 45% to 60% occur only once, and about 21% lies in the top ten. Concerning this clonotype: The antigen remains undetermined.

RNA extraction gave at least 5.5 micrograms of total RNA per sample. The CDR3 consists of 15 residues. In germline, CDR1 is ENHRY, CDR2 SYGVKD. The ends were cut back, 0 bases at V and 2 bases at J, with 11 bases in the middle. The chain has TRBV10-3 and TRBJ2-7; TRBD1 is a possible D gene (6 bases). Sequencing was performed on blood. The receptor's source is a woman between 55 and 75 years old in good health. In DNA form, the CDR3 reads TGTGCCATCAGTGAGTCGACAGGCACTACCTACGAGCAGTACTTC. Translated, it gives CAISESTGTTYEQYF.